This is a list of T cell receptor beta chains from one sample in a study of response to subunit inactivated influenza vaccine. TCRdb re-derived calls from the RT-PCR reads in MiXCR, one entry per CDR3 protein. The repertoire holds approximately 530,000 distinct CDR3 sequences, with roughly 13% as singletons. Sequencing was performed on PBMCs from blood, taken 45 days after vaccination. The receptors come from a man aged 45-65 years who received an inactivated influenza vaccine. Both conserved end residues are part of each CDR3. D genes are given only for firm matches. Some rows mark clone size as missing; the rest say once, few, many or name a class of expanded clone.

d_gene,v_gene,j_gene,abundance,CDR3aa,CDR3nt
TRBD1,TRBV10-3,TRBJ2-5,-,CAISGKGQAGETQYF,TGTGCCATCAGTGGTAAAGGACAGGCGGGAGAGACCCAGTACTTC
TRBD2,TRBV28,TRBJ2-1,few,CASSYLAGANNEQFF,TGTGCCAGCAGCTACCTAGCGGGAGCAAACAATGAGCAGTTCTTC
-,TRBV5-1,TRBJ2-1,many,CASSRPWEASYNEQFF,TGCGCCAGCAGCCGCCCTTGGGAGGCCTCCTACAATGAGCAGTTCTTC
-,TRBV6-2/TRBV6-3,TRBJ2-1,many,CASSYSRRNEQFF,TGTGCCAGCAGTTACTCGAGACGCAATGAGCAGTTCTTC
-,TRBV29-1,TRBJ2-1,few,CSGIGQFDNEQFF,TGCAGCGGGATTGGACAGTTTGACAATGAGCAGTTCTTC
-,TRBV28,TRBJ2-3,-,CASSLFRATDTQYF,TGTGCCAGCAGTTTATTCAGAGCCACAGATACGCAGTATTTT
-,TRBV27,TRBJ2-7,many,CASSLYGASPYEQYF,TGTGCCAGCAGTTTATATGGTGCTTCCCCCTACGAGCAGTACTTC
-,TRBV3-1,TRBJ1-2,-,CASSQARGVRGYTF,TGTGCCAGCAGCCAAGCCAGAGGGGTACGGGGCTACACCTTC
-,TRBV7-2,TRBJ2-7,-,CASSLAGQRTYEQYF,TGTGCCAGCAGCTTAGCGGGACAAAGGACCTACGAGCAGTACTTC
-,TRBV7-8,TRBJ2-7,-,CASSLYPGSYEQYF,TGTGCCAGCAGCTTATATCCGGGGTCCTACGAGCAGTACTTC
-,TRBV7-9,TRBJ2-5,few,CASSLSSGPIQETQYF,TGTGCCAGCAGCTTGAGCTCGGGCCCAATCCAAGAGACCCAGTACTTC
TRBD2,TRBV12-3/TRBV12-4,TRBJ2-1,many,CASSNLAGGSNEQFF,TGTGCCAGCAGCAATCTAGCGGGGGGTAGCAATGAGCAGTTCTTC
-,TRBV7-3,TRBJ2-2,few,CASSMGERAGELFF,TGTGCCAGCAGCATGGGGGAGCGGGCCGGGGAGCTGTTTTTT
-,TRBV20-1,TRBJ2-3,many,CSASLADTQYF,TGCAGTGCTAGTCTCGCAGATACGCAGTATTTT
-,TRBV27,TRBJ2-1,-,CASSFSPRQTPNGEQFF,TGTGCCAGCAGTTTTTCTCCGCGACAGACTCCGAACGGTGAGCAGTTCTTC
-,TRBV4-3,TRBJ1-2,-,CASSQGLGGYTF,TGCGCCAGCAGCCAAGGTCTTGGTGGCTACACCTTC
TRBD2,TRBV18,TRBJ2-3,-,CASSPGWLAATDTQYF,TGTGCCAGCTCACCAGGCTGGCTAGCGGCCACAGATACGCAGTATTTT
TRBD2,TRBV10-3,TRBJ2-7,-,CAISELAGSYYEQYF,TGTGCCATCAGTGAACTAGCGGGATCTTACTACGAGCAGTACTTC
-,TRBV4-1,TRBJ1-6,-,CASSQEIRGDSPLHF,TGCGCCAGCAGCCAAGAAATCAGGGGTGATTCACCCCTCCACTTT
-,TRBV12-3/TRBV12-4,TRBJ1-1,-,CASRSDSLNTEAFF,TGTGCCAGCAGGTCCGACAGCTTGAACACTGAAGCTTTCTTT
-,TRBV7-9,TRBJ2-1,few,CASNRLVYEQFF,TGTGCCAGCAACCGACTAGTCTATGAGCAGTTCTTC
TRBD1,TRBV6-1,TRBJ1-5,-,CASATGGIGQPQHF,TGTGCCAGTGCGACAGGGGGTATTGGACAGCCCCAGCATTTT
-,TRBV29-1,TRBJ2-3,-,CSVVGSLSTQYF,TGCAGCGTTGTCGGATCACTTAGTACGCAGTATTTT
-,TRBV11-2,TRBJ2-5,few,CASSLGIAVQETQYF,TGTGCCAGCAGCTTAGGAATAGCGGTCCAAGAGACCCAGTACTTC
-,TRBV4-1,TRBJ2-1,few,CASSRQSNRENYNEQFF,TGCGCCAGCAGCCGACAGTCCAACAGGGAGAACTACAATGAGCAGTTCTTC
TRBD2,TRBV20-1,TRBJ2-1,few,CSAVLGLAGGGAWSYNEQFF,TGCAGTGCTGTACTCGGACTAGCGGGAGGGGGGGCCTGGTCCTACAATGAGCAGTTCTTC
-,TRBV28,TRBJ2-7,-,CASSLRAPSYEQYF,TGTGCCAGCAGTTTACGGGCCCCTTCCTACGAGCAGTACTTC
-,TRBV29-1,TRBJ1-2,few,CSVPATNYGYTF,TGCAGCGTTCCAGCAACTAACTATGGCTACACCTTC
-,TRBV5-4,TRBJ2-1,-,CASSLVGLREQFF,TGTGCCAGCAGCTTGGTAGGGTTGAGGGAGCAGTTCTTC
-,TRBV20-1,TRBJ1-4,-,CSVLPGLGQEKLFF,TGCAGTGTCCTCCCGGGACTGGGCCAGGAAAAACTGTTTTTT
TRBD2,TRBV12-3/TRBV12-4,TRBJ2-5,few,CASSSGLAGPQETQYF,TGTGCCAGCAGCTCCGGACTAGCGGGGCCCCAAGAGACCCAGTACTTC
-,TRBV29-1,TRBJ2-5,many,CSAGDWETQYF,TGCAGCGCTGGGGACTGGGAGACCCAGTACTTC
-,TRBV20-1,TRBJ1-1,few,CSAKPTRGWVNTEAFF,TGCAGTGCTAAGCCGACGCGGGGATGGGTGAACACTGAAGCTTTCTTT
-,TRBV12-3/TRBV12-4,TRBJ2-4,few,CASSGIGNIQYF,TGTGCCAGCAGCGGAATCGGAAACATTCAGTACTTC
-,TRBV5-6,TRBJ1-2,-,CASRRTVPTNYGYTF,TGTGCCAGCAGGCGGACAGTACCTACTAACTATGGCTACACCTTC
TRBD1,TRBV7-2,TRBJ1-2,many,CASSLVPGTGNGYTF,TGTGCCAGCAGCTTGGTTCCCGGGACAGGGAATGGCTACACCTTC
TRBD1,TRBV12-3/TRBV12-4,TRBJ1-5,many,CASRRTGDQPQHF,TGTGCCAGCAGGAGGACAGGGGATCAGCCCCAGCATTTT
-,TRBV7-6,TRBJ2-3,few,CASSLGAGPQYF,TGTGCCAGCAGCTTAGGAGCCGGGCCGCAGTATTTT
-,TRBV4-2,TRBJ2-1,few,CASSQEQGSYNEQFF,TGTGCCAGCAGCCAAGAGCAGGGATCATACAATGAGCAGTTCTTC
TRBD2,TRBV20-1,TRBJ2-7,-,CSARVSGRGPYEQYF,TGCAGTGCTAGAGTTAGCGGGAGGGGTCCCTACGAGCAGTACTTC
-,TRBV12-3/TRBV12-4,TRBJ2-1,many,CASSTRDNEQFF,TGTGCCAGCAGCACTCGGGACAATGAGCAGTTCTTC
-,TRBV5-1,TRBJ1-2,-,CASSIGQSLVRYGYTF,TGCGCCAGCAGCATCGGTCAGTCTTTAGTCCGCTATGGCTACACCTTC
-,TRBV7-2,TRBJ2-5,many,CATSQLGTRAETQYF,TGTGCCACCTCCCAATTGGGAACTCGGGCGGAGACCCAGTACTTC
-,TRBV5-1,TRBJ2-1,few,CASSIRSYNEQFF,TGCGCCAGCAGCATCCGCTCCTACAATGAGCAGTTCTTC
TRBD1,TRBV5-5,TRBJ1-5,many,CASSWGQGVSNQPQHF,TGTGCCAGCAGCTGGGGACAGGGGGTAAGCAATCAGCCCCAGCATTTT
-,TRBV5-5,TRBJ1-1,-,CASSLGFGPEAFF,TGTGCCAGCAGCTTGGGGTTCGGACCTGAAGCTTTCTTT
TRBD2,TRBV14,TRBJ2-7,-,CASSQAAGVPGRSYEQYF,TGTGCCAGCAGCCAAGCCGCGGGGGTGCCAGGGAGGTCCTACGAGCAGTACTTC
-,TRBV5-1,TRBJ2-3,few,CASSYTSPPDTQYF,TGCGCCAGCAGCTACACTAGTCCCCCAGATACGCAGTATTTT
-,TRBV24-1,TRBJ2-1,-,CATSVPSAGIRNEQFF,TGTGCCACCAGTGTTCCCTCCGCAGGGATCCGAAATGAGCAGTTCTTC
TRBD1,TRBV20-1,TRBJ1-5,-,CSARTATGADTQHF,TGCAGTGCTAGGACTGCGACAGGGGCCGATACGCAGCATTTT
-,TRBV25-1,TRBJ2-1,many,CASTGYSYNEQFF,TGTGCCAGCACAGGTTACTCCTACAATGAGCAGTTCTTC
-,TRBV11-2,TRBJ2-5,-,CASSPGLREETQYF,TGTGCCAGCAGCCCCGGGTTGCGGGAAGAGACCCAGTACTTC
TRBD1,TRBV29-1,TRBJ1-2,-,CSVWGQGYGYTF,TGCAGCGTTTGGGGACAGGGCTATGGCTACACCTTC
-,TRBV18,TRBJ2-2,once,CASSPLDPVINTGELFF,TGTGCCAGCTCACCCCTTGACCCCGTAATAAACACCGGGGAGCTGTTTTTT